Given below is one TCR beta chain in context. This entry belongs to a study of blood T cell repertoires in COVID-19. Authors' analysis steps: Amplification from reference gene primers served as the basis for estimated nucleated cell counts. The repertoire was sequenced with immunoSEQ multiplex PCR; TCRdb's copy has only in-frame clones and lacks some. V and J calls and clone size come straight from that table; D and trimming were deduced from the DNA. Among over 200,000 clones listed, 85% to 90% were seen once. CDR1 is LNHDA and CDR2 is SQIVND in the germline V gene (reference sequence). V lost 4 bases to trimming and J lost 3 bases, with 7 bases between them. There are 14 residues in the CDR3.

The source is a young man with COVID-19, enrolled during active disease. The material sequenced was peripheral blood. This sequence joins TRBV19 and TRBJ1-6, with D perhaps TRBD1 (6 bases). The CDR3 loop is CASSTGVYNSPLHF. As DNA, the CDR3 is TGTGCCAGTAGTACAGGGGTCTATAATTCACCCCTCCACTTT.